The T cell receptor (beta chain) under discussion was sequenced for a study of blood T cell repertoires in COVID-19. Assay used: immunoSEQ multiplex PCR; TCRdb lists only in-frame clones, some missing. This sample carries about 140,000 clones, about four fifths of them seen once, and the ten largest clones take 1.6%. Per germline, CDR1 SGHTA and CDR2 FQGTGA. V gave up 3 bases and J gave up 8 bases; unmatched junction bases: 4. CDR3 length: 14 amino acids. The chain is built from TRBV7-3 and TRBJ2-1; 10 bases are shared with TRBD2. The sequenced sample was peripheral blood. This TCR was recovered from a human donor in a cohort sampled during active COVID-19. The CDR3 region is CASSFSGTSDEQFF. As DNA, the CDR3 is TGTGCCAGCAGCTTCTCCGGGACTAGCGATGAGCAGTTCTTC.